This is a list of T cell receptor beta chains from one sample in a study of response to subunit inactivated influenza vaccine. Using its own MiXCR run on the RT-PCR reads, TCRdb lists one record per CDR3 protein. The repertoire holds 610,000 or so distinct CDR3 sequences, with around 15% as singletons. Sequencing used PBMCs from blood, obtained about 13 days after vaccination. These receptors were obtained from a man aged 50 to 59 who received an inactivated influenza vaccine. Each CDR3 is given with its conserved first and last residue. A D gene is named only where the DNA matches it firmly. Expanded clones get a size class; other rows say once, few or many, or leave the size out.

D gene: TRBD1
clone size: few
J gene: TRBJ2-3
V gene: TRBV6-2/TRBV6-3
CDR3 DNA: TGTGCCAGCAGCTATACCCGACAGGGAAGAAGGGAAGATACGCAGTATTTT
CDR3 protein: CASSYTRQGRREDTQYF

D gene: TRBD2
clone size: NA
J gene: TRBJ2-1
V gene: TRBV20-1
CDR3 DNA: TGCAGTGCTGCCGGGACTAGCCACGTGGAGCAGTTCTTC
CDR3 protein: CSAAGTSHVEQFF

D gene: NA
clone size: NA
J gene: TRBJ2-1
V gene: TRBV11-2
CDR3 DNA: TGTGCCAGCAGCCATGGACAGACCCTGTACAATGAGCAGTTCTTC
CDR3 protein: CASSHGQTLYNEQFF

D gene: TRBD1
clone size: few
J gene: TRBJ2-5
V gene: TRBV12-3/TRBV12-4
CDR3 DNA: TGTGCCAGCAGTTTGGGGGACAGGGGGCAAGAGACCCAGTACTTC
CDR3 protein: CASSLGDRGQETQYF

D gene: NA
clone size: NA
J gene: TRBJ2-7
V gene: TRBV28
CDR3 DNA: TGTGCCAGCAGTTTACGGGGGAGTATTTCCTACGAGCAGTACTTC
CDR3 protein: CASSLRGSISYEQYF

D gene: NA
clone size: few
J gene: TRBJ1-6
V gene: TRBV7-9
CDR3 DNA: TGTGCCAGCAGCACGGCCTCGGGATCACCCCTCCACTTT
CDR3 protein: CASSTASGSPLHF

D gene: NA
clone size: NA
J gene: TRBJ1-4
V gene: TRBV21-1
CDR3 DNA: TGTGCCAGCAGCAACATTTCGGCGGGACTTAATGAAAAACTGTTTTTT
CDR3 protein: CASSNISAGLNEKLFF

D gene: TRBD2
clone size: NA
J gene: TRBJ2-1
V gene: TRBV3-1
CDR3 DNA: TGTGCCAGCAGCCGGACCTCAGCGGGGGGGCCCAATGAGCAGTTCTTC
CDR3 protein: CASSRTSAGGPNEQFF

D gene: TRBD1
clone size: few
J gene: TRBJ2-2
V gene: TRBV3-1
CDR3 DNA: TGTGCCAGCAGCCTGACAGGGTCCACCGGGGAGCTGTTTTTT
CDR3 protein: CASSLTGSTGELFF

D gene: TRBD2
clone size: many
J gene: TRBJ2-3
V gene: TRBV20-1
CDR3 DNA: TGCAGTGCCAACAAAGCCCGGGGGGGCCGCACAGATACGCAGTATTTT
CDR3 protein: CSANKARGGRTDTQYF

D gene: NA
clone size: many
J gene: TRBJ2-7
V gene: TRBV19
CDR3 DNA: TGTGCCAGTAGTGCCTCCGGGGGTGGTGGCGAGCAGTACTTC
CDR3 protein: CASSASGGGGEQYF

D gene: NA
clone size: many
J gene: TRBJ2-3
V gene: TRBV5-1
CDR3 DNA: TGCGCCAGCAGCGCCCCGGCTAGCACAGATACGCAGTATTTT
CDR3 protein: CASSAPASTDTQYF

D gene: NA
clone size: many
J gene: TRBJ1-1
V gene: TRBV4-3
CDR3 DNA: TGCGCCAGCAGCCCCGGACGGTGGGCGAACACTGAAGCTTTCTTT
CDR3 protein: CASSPGRWANTEAFF

D gene: TRBD2
clone size: NA
J gene: TRBJ2-5
V gene: TRBV5-6
CDR3 DNA: TGTGCCAGCAGCTTGACTAGCGGGAGCGGGGCAGAGACCCAGTACTTC
CDR3 protein: CASSLTSGSGAETQYF

D gene: NA
clone size: NA
J gene: TRBJ2-5
V gene: TRBV15
CDR3 DNA: TGTGCCACCAGCAGAGATAAGGCTGGAGAGACCCAGTACTTC
CDR3 protein: CATSRDKAGETQYF

D gene: NA
clone size: NA
J gene: TRBJ2-1
V gene: TRBV4-3
CDR3 DNA: TGCGCCAGCAGCCAAGGAGGATTAACCTACAATGAGCAGTTCTTC
CDR3 protein: CASSQGGLTYNEQFF

D gene: NA
clone size: NA
J gene: TRBJ1-4
V gene: TRBV6-2/TRBV6-3
CDR3 DNA: TGTGCCAGCAGTTACACTCCCGAAAAACTGTTTTTT
CDR3 protein: CASSYTPEKLFF

D gene: NA
clone size: few
J gene: TRBJ2-7
V gene: TRBV20-1
CDR3 DNA: TGCAGTGCTTCCAGTGTACGGGCCTCCTCCTACGAGCAGTACTTC
CDR3 protein: CSASSVRASSYEQYF

D gene: TRBD2
clone size: NA
J gene: TRBJ2-3
V gene: TRBV20-1
CDR3 DNA: TGCAGTGCTAGTCTAGCGGGCACAGATACGCAGTATTTT
CDR3 protein: CSASLAGTDTQYF

D gene: NA
clone size: NA
J gene: TRBJ2-7
V gene: TRBV7-2
CDR3 DNA: TGTGCCAGCAGCGCACAGGGTCAGGAGCAGTACTTC
CDR3 protein: CASSAQGQEQYF

D gene: NA
clone size: few
J gene: TRBJ2-3
V gene: TRBV11-2
CDR3 DNA: TGTGCCAGCAGCTACCGAGGGCGGGTAGGCACAGATACGCAGTATTTT
CDR3 protein: CASSYRGRVGTDTQYF

D gene: NA
clone size: many
J gene: TRBJ1-2
V gene: TRBV5-1
CDR3 DNA: TGCGCCAGCTCGCAGGGGCAGTTGAGGAGCTATGGCTACACCTTC
CDR3 protein: CASSQGQLRSYGYTF

D gene: NA
clone size: many
J gene: TRBJ1-4
V gene: TRBV29-1
CDR3 DNA: TGCAGCGTCGGGGGTAGTGAAAAACTGTTTTTT
CDR3 protein: CSVGGSEKLFF

D gene: NA
clone size: NA
J gene: TRBJ1-3
V gene: TRBV4-2
CDR3 DNA: TGTGCCAGCAGCCAAGATCTCCCCTTCTCTGGAAACACCATATATTTT
CDR3 protein: CASSQDLPFSGNTIYF

D gene: TRBD1
clone size: NA
J gene: TRBJ1-3
V gene: TRBV12-3/TRBV12-4
CDR3 DNA: TGTGCCAGCAGTTTAGACAGGGGGCGCGGAAACACCATATATTTT
CDR3 protein: CASSLDRGRGNTIYF

D gene: TRBD2
clone size: NA
J gene: TRBJ2-3
V gene: TRBV12-3/TRBV12-4
CDR3 DNA: TGTGCCAGCAGCCCGACTAGCAAGGCAGATACGCAGTATTTT
CDR3 protein: CASSPTSKADTQYF

D gene: NA
clone size: NA
J gene: TRBJ1-2
V gene: TRBV7-9
CDR3 DNA: TGTGCCAGCAGCCCTAGACAAGGGGACTATGGCTACACCTTC
CDR3 protein: CASSPRQGDYGYTF

D gene: NA
clone size: many
J gene: TRBJ1-1
V gene: TRBV4-1
CDR3 DNA: TGCGCCAGCAGCCAAGGGGTTATGAACACTGAAGCTTTCTTT
CDR3 protein: CASSQGVMNTEAFF

D gene: NA
clone size: few
J gene: TRBJ1-2
V gene: TRBV4-3
CDR3 DNA: TGCGCCAGCAGCCAAGGGCCAGGCTATGGCTACACCTTC
CDR3 protein: CASSQGPGYGYTF